This TCR beta chain was recovered during a study of cytotoxic CD8 clonotypes in ibrutinib-treated CLL. The repertoire was sequenced with immunoSEQ multiplex PCR; TCRdb's copy has only in-frame clones and lacks some. The sample yields approximately 5,900 clones, roughly 74% seen once. Germline lookup yields CDR1 SGDLS and CDR2 YYNGEE. The ends were cut back, 7 bases at V and 0 bases at J, with 11 bases in the middle. The CDR3 spans 14 residues. This TCR was recovered from a human donor with chronic lymphocytic leukemia. Source: PBMCs, taken before ibrutinib treatment. This chain connects TRBV9 to TRBJ1-3; TRBD1 might be the D (5 bases). CDR3 sequence: CASAGPASGNTIYF. CDR3 DNA: TGTGCCAGCGCAGGGCCTGCCTCTGGAAACACCATATATTTT.